A selection of T cell receptor beta chains follows, all from one sample in a study of T cells after yellow fever vaccination. TCRdb re-derived calls from the 5' RACE reads in MiXCR, one entry per CDR3 protein. The sample lists some 550,000 distinct CDR3 sequences; roughly 21% were seen once. Sequencing was performed on PBMCs, taken 15 days after the yellow fever booster vaccination. The source of these receptors is a man under 40 who received the YFV17D yellow fever vaccine. Both conserved end residues are trimmed from each CDR3. The order of the fields is J gene, V gene, CDR3 protein.

J: TRBJ2-4; V: TRBV2; CDR3: ASGDIQY
J: TRBJ1-2; V: TRBV12-3/TRBV12-4; CDR3: ASSSNRDSYGYT
J: TRBJ2-2; V: TRBV12-3/TRBV12-4; CDR3: ASSLLGGSIAGELF
J: TRBJ2-3; V: TRBV4-3; CDR3: ASSQDLPTGHTDTQY
J: TRBJ2-1; V: TRBV30; CDR3: AWSRNPTSGTQF
J: TRBJ2-7; V: TRBV7-9; CDR3: ASSQQRERREQY
J: TRBJ1-1; V: TRBV10-3; CDR3: ATTGTGGTTEAF
J: TRBJ2-3; V: TRBV5-1; CDR3: ASSPGLAGQYTQY
J: TRBJ2-7; V: TRBV28; CDR3: ASSTGTRFAQY
J: TRBJ2-7; V: TRBV29-1; CDR3: SVLRGDLGSYEQY
J: TRBJ2-1; V: TRBV7-9; CDR3: ASSPAAQSSYNEQF
J: TRBJ2-5; V: TRBV7-2; CDR3: ASSLGDAEETQY
J: TRBJ1-2; V: TRBV12-3/TRBV12-4; CDR3: ASSLSAGGYGYT
J: TRBJ1-4; V: TRBV20-1; CDR3: SARSGPNEKLF
J: TRBJ2-1; V: TRBV7-2; CDR3: ASSSDATSGRRHEQF
J: TRBJ2-3; V: TRBV20-1; CDR3: SARGTSGGTDTQY
J: TRBJ2-4; V: TRBV7-2; CDR3: ASSSTVVAKNIQY
J: TRBJ2-4; V: TRBV20-1; CDR3: SAWTSGRVNIQY
J: TRBJ2-1; V: TRBV28; CDR3: ASSPPDGPYNEQF
J: TRBJ1-4; V: TRBV29-1; CDR3: SVRNSGEKLF
J: TRBJ2-3; V: TRBV7-6; CDR3: ASSLAGGSTDTLY
J: TRBJ2-5; V: TRBV20-1; CDR3: SAQGLAGVETQY
J: TRBJ2-7; V: TRBV4-3; CDR3: ASRQDRGDIYEQY
J: TRBJ2-7; V: TRBV6-5; CDR3: ASSYSVVAETYEQY
J: TRBJ1-1; V: TRBV27; CDR3: ASSQTGGNTEAF
J: TRBJ2-5; V: TRBV3-1; CDR3: ASSHPGGPQY
J: TRBJ2-3; V: TRBV6-1; CDR3: ASSERTSGLDTQY
J: TRBJ2-4; V: TRBV6-8; CDR3: ASSYPGKNIQY
J: TRBJ2-7; V: TRBV14; CDR3: ASSLRDRSFYEQY
J: TRBJ2-3; V: TRBV7-2; CDR3: ASSRRTNLASTDTQY
J: TRBJ2-3; V: TRBV5-1; CDR3: DSSHYSAVASDTQY
J: TRBJ2-4; V: TRBV5-1; CDR3: ASSFQGGAMENIQY
J: TRBJ2-5; V: TRBV27; CDR3: ASSSPAGSETQY
J: TRBJ2-1; V: TRBV6-2/TRBV6-3; CDR3: ASSRLAGGRTGEQF
J: TRBJ2-1; V: TRBV29-1; CDR3: SVVFGTSVYNEQF
J: TRBJ2-7; V: TRBV4-3; CDR3: ASSQDAGPFYEQY
J: TRBJ2-5; V: TRBV10-3; CDR3: AISDAARIQETQY
J: TRBJ2-7; V: TRBV5-1; CDR3: ASSLEAGPYEQY
J: TRBJ2-1; V: TRBV14; CDR3: ASSQGPGIEQF
J: TRBJ2-1; V: TRBV10-3; CDR3: AISGGSGGNYNEQF
J: TRBJ2-7; V: TRBV20-1; CDR3: SGGESYEQY
J: TRBJ2-4; V: TRBV15; CDR3: ATSRDQLEKNIQY
J: TRBJ2-7; V: TRBV6-5; CDR3: ASSYGTGTASYEQY
J: TRBJ1-1; V: TRBV7-2; CDR3: ASSYTYTEAF